The 13 T cell receptor beta chains in this list originate from one sample, sequenced in a study of cytomegalovirus exposure and HLA in healthy donors. 13 Jbeta primers and 60 Vbeta primers were used for the PCR. Libraries were prepared by immunoSEQ multiplex PCR; TCRdb keeps only in-frame clonotypes and omits some of them. Here the sample table reports 200,000 or so clones. Sequencing was done on a sample of PBMCs. These TCRs come from a boy between 10 and 17 years old in good health and CMV-seronegative.

The chain is built from TRBV9 and TRBJ2-5; D perhaps matches TRBD1 (6 bases). The V end lost 0 bases, the J end lost 2 bases, and 23 bases lay between the germline ends. Germline V gene data show CDR1 as SGDLS and CDR2 as YYNGEE. The CDR3 totals 19 residues. The CDR3 here is CASSVGLAGTGTNQETQYF. The CDR3 coding sequence is TGTGCCAGCAGCGTAGGTCTCGCGGGTACTGGGACAAATCAAGAGACCCAGTACTTC.

The chain joins TRBV19 to TRBJ1-1, with TRBD1 identical over 9 bases. The CDR3 has 15 amino acids. V trimming: 6 bases; J trimming: 1 base; junction bases outside the gene matches: 6. The V gene's germline CDR1 is LNHDA and CDR2 SQIVND (reference sequence). The CDR3 nucleotides read TGTGCCAGTAGGACCGGGACAGGGAAGAACACTGAAGCTTTCTTT. Translated: CASRTGTGKNTEAFF.

V and J are TRBV5-4 and TRBJ1-5, with D unresolved. Germline V gene lookup returns CDR1 SGHNT and CDR2 YYREEE (reference sequence). The V and J ends lost 4 bases and 5 bases respectively, with 16 bases between them. CDR3 length: 15 residues. The CDR3 spells CASSPGRGSDQPQHF. The CDR3 nucleotides read TGTGCCAGCAGCCCCGGGAGAGGGAGTGATCAGCCCCAGCATTTT.

This chain links TRBV2 with TRBJ1-2; a possible D gene is TRBD1 (5 bases). Germline values: CDR1 SNHLY, CDR2 FYNNEI. This CDR3 is built from 19 residues. V lost 1 base and J lost 4, with 25 bases in between. The CDR3 sequence is CASSEGGETALAGPYGYTF. The CDR3 DNA sequence: TGTGCCAGCAGTGAAGGGGGGGAAACGGCCTTAGCTGGCCCCTATGGCTACACCTTC.

The chain couples TRBV19 to TRBJ1-5, with D unresolved. This CDR3 is built from 13 residues. Germline V gene data show CDR1 as LNHDA and CDR2 as SQIVND (reference sequence). The V end was cut by 7 bases, the J end by 7 bases, with 14 bases between. Written as DNA, the CDR3 is TGTGCCAGTACCATATCCCGGTGGCAGCCCCAGCATTTT. It codes for CASTISRWQPQHF.

The chain recombines TRBV25-1 with TRBJ2-3; D may be TRBD2 (6 bases). Germline values: CDR1 MGHDK, CDR2 SYGVNS. This CDR3 has 16 amino acids. Between the trimmed V and J ends, which lost 1 base and 1 base, there was a span of 12 bases. The CDR3 region is CASSESLGGGTDTQYF. The CDR3 DNA is TGTGCCAGCAGTGAATCTTTAGGCGGGGGCACAGATACGCAGTATTTT.

This sequence joins TRBV5-1 and TRBJ2-5; D is unresolved. The J call may be faulty, since TRBJ2-7 better matches the DNA end. This CDR3 has 15 residues. The germline gives CDR1 SGHRS, CDR2 YFSETQ. The chain's CDR3 is CASSLNPAGSYEQYF. CDR3 coding DNA: TGCGCCAGCAGCTTGAATCCTGCAGGCTCCTACGAGCAGTACTTC.

CDR3: CASIVPTGELFF. CDR3 in DNA: TGTGCCAGCATAGTGCCCACCGGGGAGCTGTTTTTT. The rearrangement uses TRBV6-1 and TRBJ2-2, with D unresolved. CDR1 is MNHNS, CDR2 SASEGT, per germline. This CDR3 comprises 12 residues. The V and J ends lost 7 bases and 4 bases respectively, with 7 bases between them.

J is TRBJ1-3 and V is TRBV5-1, with TRBD1 identical over 10 bases. The ends lost 3 bases at V and 4 bases at J; junction bases unmatched: 10. The CDR3 has 17 residues. CDR1 is SGHRS, CDR2 YFSETQ, per germline. This CDR3 reads CASSWTGTGVSGNTIYF. In DNA form, the CDR3 reads TGCGCCAGCAGCTGGACCGGGACAGGGGTTTCCGGAAACACCATATATTTT.

The gene calls are TRBV2 and TRBJ2-1; no clear D. The CDR3 spans 11 residues. Trimming cost V 5 bases and J 6 bases, with 5 bases left between them. Per germline, CDR1 SNHLY and CDR2 FYNNEI. This CDR3 is CASSWANEQFF. The CDR3 DNA is TGTGCCAGCAGTTGGGCCAATGAGCAGTTCTTC.

The V and J genes are TRBV5-1 and TRBJ2-7; 8 nucleotides line up with TRBD1. Germline values: CDR1 SGHRS, CDR2 YFSETQ. The V gene end was trimmed by 4 bases and the J gene end by 5 bases; junction bases not matched to a gene: 17. This CDR3 spans 17 amino acids. The CDR3 DNA is TGCGCCAGCAGCCTCAAGATTATCCAGGGGGCTAGCGACGAGCAGTACTTC. It is translated as CASSLKIIQGASDEQYF.

The chain couples TRBV7-9 to TRBJ1-1; maybe TRBD1 (5 bases). V dropped 1 base and J dropped 4 bases, with 10 bases sitting between them. The germline CDR1 and CDR2 sequences are SEHNR and FQNEAQ (reference sequence). This CDR3 region has 14 residues. The CDR3 region has the DNA TGTGCCAGCAGCTTAGTGGGCGGGGGCACTGAAGCTTTCTTT. Amino acids: CASSLVGGGTEAFF.

V usage is TRBV19 and J usage is TRBJ1-1; a possible D gene is TRBD1 (6 bases). This CDR3 has 15 amino acids. The V and J ends lost 6 bases and 5 bases respectively, with 19 bases between them. Per the germline V gene, CDR1 is LNHDA and CDR2 is SQIVND (reference sequence). CDR3 in amino acids: CASRPRRGARTEAFF. As DNA, the CDR3 is TGTGCCAGTAGACCCCGGCGGGGGGCGAGGACTGAAGCTTTCTTT.